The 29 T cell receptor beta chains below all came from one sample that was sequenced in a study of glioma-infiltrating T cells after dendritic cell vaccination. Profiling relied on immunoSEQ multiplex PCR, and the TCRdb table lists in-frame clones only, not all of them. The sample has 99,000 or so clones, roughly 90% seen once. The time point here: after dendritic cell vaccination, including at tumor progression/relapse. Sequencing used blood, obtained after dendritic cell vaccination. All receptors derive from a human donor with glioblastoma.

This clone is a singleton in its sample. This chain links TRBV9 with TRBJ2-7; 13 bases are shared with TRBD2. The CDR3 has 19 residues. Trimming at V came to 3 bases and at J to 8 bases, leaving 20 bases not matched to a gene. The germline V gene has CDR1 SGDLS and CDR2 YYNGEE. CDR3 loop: CASSADLKPGLAGLNQQYF. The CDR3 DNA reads TGTGCCAGCAGCGCGGACCTGAAACCGGGACTAGCGGGGCTCAACCAGCAGTACTTC. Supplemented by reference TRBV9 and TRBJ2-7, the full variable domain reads DSGVTQTPKHLITATGQRVTLRCSPRSGDLSVYWYQQSLDQGLQFLIQYYNGEERAKGNILERFSAQQFPDLHSELNLSSLELGDSALYFCASSADLKPGLAGLNQQYFGPGTRLTVT.

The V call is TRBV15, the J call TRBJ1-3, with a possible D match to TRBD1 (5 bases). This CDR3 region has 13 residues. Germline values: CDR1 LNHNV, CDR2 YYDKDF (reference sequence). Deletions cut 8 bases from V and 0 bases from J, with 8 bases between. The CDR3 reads CATRQFSGNTIYF. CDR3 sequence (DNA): TGTGCCACCCGACAGTTCTCTGGAAACACCATATATTTT.

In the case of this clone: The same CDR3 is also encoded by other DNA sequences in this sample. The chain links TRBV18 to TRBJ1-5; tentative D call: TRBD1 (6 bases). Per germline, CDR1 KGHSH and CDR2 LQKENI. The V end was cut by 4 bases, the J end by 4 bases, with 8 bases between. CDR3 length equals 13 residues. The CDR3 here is CASSRDNNQPQHF. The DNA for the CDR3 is TGTGCCAGCTCACGGGACAATAATCAGCCCCAGCATTTT.

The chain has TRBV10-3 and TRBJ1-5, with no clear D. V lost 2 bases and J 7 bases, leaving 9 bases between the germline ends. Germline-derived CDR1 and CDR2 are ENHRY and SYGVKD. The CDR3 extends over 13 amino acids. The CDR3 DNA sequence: TGTGCCATCAGTGAGGCGGAAAGACAGCCCCAGCATTTT. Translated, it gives CAISEAERQPQHF.

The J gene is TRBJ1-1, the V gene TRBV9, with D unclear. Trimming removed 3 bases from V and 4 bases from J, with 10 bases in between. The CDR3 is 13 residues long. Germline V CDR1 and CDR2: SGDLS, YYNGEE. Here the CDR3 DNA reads TGTGCCAGCAGCGCCGTACATGGCACTGAAGCTTTCTTT. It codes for CASSAVHGTEAFF.

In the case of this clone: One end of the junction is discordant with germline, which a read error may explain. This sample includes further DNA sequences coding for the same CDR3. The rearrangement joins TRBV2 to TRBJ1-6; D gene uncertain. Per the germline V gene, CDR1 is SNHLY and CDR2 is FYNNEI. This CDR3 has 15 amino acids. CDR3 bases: TGTGCCAGCAGTGAAAGCAGAGGGTATGATTCCCCCCTCCACTTT. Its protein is CASSESRGYDSPLHF.

CDR3: CASSAGLADTQYF. CDR3 in DNA: TGTGCCAGTAGTGCCGGACTAGCAGATACGCAGTATTTT. The rearrangement uses TRBV19 and TRBJ2-3; TRBD2 agrees at 7 bases. CDR3 length: 13 residues. Unmatched junction bases numbered 3, after V lost 5 bases and J lost 4 bases. Per the germline V gene, CDR1 is LNHDA and CDR2 is SQIVND (reference sequence). Full variable domain (remainder filled in from reference TRBV19 and TRBJ2-3): DGGITQSPKYLFRKEGQNVTLSCEQNLNHDAMYWYRQDPGQGLRLIYYSQIVNDFQKGDIAEGYSVSREKKESFPLTVTSAQKNPTAFYLCASSAGLADTQYFGPGTRLTVL.

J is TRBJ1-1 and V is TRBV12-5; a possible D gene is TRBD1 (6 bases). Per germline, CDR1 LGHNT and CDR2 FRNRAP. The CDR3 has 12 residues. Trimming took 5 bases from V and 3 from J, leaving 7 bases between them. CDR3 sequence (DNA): TGTGCTAGTGGTCAGGGGCACACTGAAGCTTTCTTT. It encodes CASGQGHTEAFF.

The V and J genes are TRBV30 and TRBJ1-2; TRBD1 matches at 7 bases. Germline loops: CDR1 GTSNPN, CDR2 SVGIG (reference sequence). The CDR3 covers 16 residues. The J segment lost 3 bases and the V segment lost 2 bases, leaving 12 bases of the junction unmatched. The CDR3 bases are TGTGCCTGGAGTCTCCCTGGGACAGCGGATGACTATGGCTACACCTTC. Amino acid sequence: CAWSLPGTADDYGYTF.

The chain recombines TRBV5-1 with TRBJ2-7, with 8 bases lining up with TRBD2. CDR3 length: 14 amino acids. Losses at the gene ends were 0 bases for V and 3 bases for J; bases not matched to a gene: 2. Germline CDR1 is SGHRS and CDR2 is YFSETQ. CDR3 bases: TGCGCCAGCAGCTTGGCTACTAGCGGCTACGAGCAGTACTTC. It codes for CASSLATSGYEQYF.

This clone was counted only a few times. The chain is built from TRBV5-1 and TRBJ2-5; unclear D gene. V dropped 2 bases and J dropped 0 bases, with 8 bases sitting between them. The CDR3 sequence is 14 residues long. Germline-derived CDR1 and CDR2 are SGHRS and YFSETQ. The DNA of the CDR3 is TGCGCCAGCAGCTTAAACGCGTACCAAGAGACCCAGTACTTC. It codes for CASSLNAYQETQYF.

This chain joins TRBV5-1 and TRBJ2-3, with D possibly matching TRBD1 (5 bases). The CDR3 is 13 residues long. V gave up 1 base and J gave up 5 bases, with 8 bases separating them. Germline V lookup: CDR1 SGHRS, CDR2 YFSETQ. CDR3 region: CASSLQGGDTQYF. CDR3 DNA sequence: TGCGCCAGCAGCTTGCAGGGTGGAGATACGCAGTATTTT. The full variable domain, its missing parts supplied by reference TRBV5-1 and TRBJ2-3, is KAGVTQTPRYLIKTRGQQVTLSCSPISGHRSVSWYQQTPGQGLQFLFEYFSETQRNKGNFPGRFSGRQFSNSRSEMNVSTLELGDSALYLCASSLQGGDTQYFGPGTRLTVL.

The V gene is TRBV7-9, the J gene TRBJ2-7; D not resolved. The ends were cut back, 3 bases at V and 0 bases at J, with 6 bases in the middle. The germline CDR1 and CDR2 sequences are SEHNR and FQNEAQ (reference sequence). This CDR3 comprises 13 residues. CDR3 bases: TGTGCCAGCAGCTTGGGCAACTCCTACGAGCAGTACTTC. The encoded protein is CASSLGNSYEQYF.

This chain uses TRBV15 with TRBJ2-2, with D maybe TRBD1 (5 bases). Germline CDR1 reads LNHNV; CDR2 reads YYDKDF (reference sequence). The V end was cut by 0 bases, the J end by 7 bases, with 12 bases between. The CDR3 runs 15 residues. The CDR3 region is CATSREGRRDGELFF. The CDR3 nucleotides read TGTGCCACCAGCAGAGAGGGGCGACGAGACGGGGAGCTGTTTTTT.

The CDR3 nucleotides read TGTGCCAGTAGTACAGGACAGGCTCGCTATGGCTACACCTTC. It yields the protein CASSTGQARYGYTF. This chain connects TRBV19 to TRBJ1-2, with TRBD1 identical over 7 bases. The junction had 6 bases not matched to a gene; V was cut back by 4 bases and J by 4 bases. CDR1 is LNHDA and CDR2 is SQIVND in the germline V gene (reference sequence). This CDR3 comprises 14 residues. Using reference TRBV19 and TRBJ1-2 for the parts outside the CDR3, the full variable domain is DGGITQSPKYLFRKEGQNVTLSCEQNLNHDAMYWYRQDPGQGLRLIYYSQIVNDFQKGDIAEGYSVSREKKESFPLTVTSAQKNPTAFYLCASSTGQARYGYTFGSGTRLTVV.

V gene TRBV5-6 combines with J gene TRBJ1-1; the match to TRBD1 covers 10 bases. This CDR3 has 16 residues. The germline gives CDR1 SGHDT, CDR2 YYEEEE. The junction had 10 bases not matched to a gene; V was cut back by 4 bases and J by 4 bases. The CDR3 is CASSPRRTGGATEAFF. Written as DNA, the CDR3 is TGTGCCAGCAGCCCAAGAAGGACAGGGGGGGCCACTGAAGCTTTCTTT.

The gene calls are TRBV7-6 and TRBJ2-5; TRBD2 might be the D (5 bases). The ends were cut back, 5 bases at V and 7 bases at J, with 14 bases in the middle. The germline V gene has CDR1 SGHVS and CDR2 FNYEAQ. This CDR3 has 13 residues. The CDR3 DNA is TGTGCCAGCAGCCCACCGGGCGGAGGGACCCAGTACTTC. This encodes CASSPPGGGTQYF.

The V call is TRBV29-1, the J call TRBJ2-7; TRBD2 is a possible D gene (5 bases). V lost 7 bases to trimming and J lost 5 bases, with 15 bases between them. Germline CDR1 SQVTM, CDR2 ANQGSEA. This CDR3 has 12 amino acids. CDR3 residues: CSAAPSSDEQYF. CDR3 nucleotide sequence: TGCAGCGCCGCCCCCAGTAGCGACGAGCAGTACTTC.

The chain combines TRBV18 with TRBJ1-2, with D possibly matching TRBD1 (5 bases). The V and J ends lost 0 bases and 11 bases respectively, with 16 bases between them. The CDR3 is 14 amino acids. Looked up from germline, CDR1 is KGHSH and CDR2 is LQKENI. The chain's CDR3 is CASSPPSIGGRYTF. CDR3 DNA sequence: TGTGCCAGCTCACCACCAAGCATCGGGGGTCGGTACACCTTC.

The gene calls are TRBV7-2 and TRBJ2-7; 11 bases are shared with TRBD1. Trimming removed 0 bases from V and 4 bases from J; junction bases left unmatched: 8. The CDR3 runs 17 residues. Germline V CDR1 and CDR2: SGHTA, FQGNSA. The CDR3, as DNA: TGTGCCAGCAGCTTAGCGGGAAGGACAGGGGGCTGGTACGAGCAGTACTTC. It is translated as CASSLAGRTGGWYEQYF.

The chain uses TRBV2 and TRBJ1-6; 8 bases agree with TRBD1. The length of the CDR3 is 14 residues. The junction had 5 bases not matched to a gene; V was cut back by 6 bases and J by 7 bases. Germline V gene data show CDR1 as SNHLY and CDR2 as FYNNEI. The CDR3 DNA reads TGTGCCAGCAGCCCTGGACAGGGAAATTCACCCCTCCACTTT. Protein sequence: CASSPGQGNSPLHF.

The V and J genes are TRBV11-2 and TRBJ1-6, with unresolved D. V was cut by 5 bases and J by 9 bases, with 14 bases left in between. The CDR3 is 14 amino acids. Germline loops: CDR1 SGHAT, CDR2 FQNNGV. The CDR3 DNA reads TGTGCCAGCAGCCCAACAATACCGGGTTCACCCCTCCACTTT. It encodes CASSPTIPGSPLHF.

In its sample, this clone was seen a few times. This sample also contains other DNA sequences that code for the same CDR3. CDR3 residues: CASSDGGSVETQYF. DNA for the CDR3: TGTGCCAGCAGTGACGGCGGTTCGGTAGAGACCCAGTACTTC. V usage is TRBV6-1 and J usage is TRBJ2-5; no firm D call. Trimming removed 3 bases at V and 4 bases at J, with 12 bases between. The germline V gene encodes CDR1 MNHNS and CDR2 SASEGT. The CDR3 contains 14 residues.

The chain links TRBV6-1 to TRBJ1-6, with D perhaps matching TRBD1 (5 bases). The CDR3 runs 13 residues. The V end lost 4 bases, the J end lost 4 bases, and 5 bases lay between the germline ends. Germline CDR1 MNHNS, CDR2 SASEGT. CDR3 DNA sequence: TGTGCCAGCAGTGGACAGTATAATTCACCCCTCCACTTT. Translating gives CASSGQYNSPLHF.

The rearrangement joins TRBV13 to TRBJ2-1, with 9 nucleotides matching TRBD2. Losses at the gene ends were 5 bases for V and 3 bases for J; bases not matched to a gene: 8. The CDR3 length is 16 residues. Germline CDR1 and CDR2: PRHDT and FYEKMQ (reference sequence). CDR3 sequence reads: CASSPYIAGVYNEQFF. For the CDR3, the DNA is TGTGCCAGCAGCCCCTATATAGCGGGGGTCTACAATGAGCAGTTCTTC.

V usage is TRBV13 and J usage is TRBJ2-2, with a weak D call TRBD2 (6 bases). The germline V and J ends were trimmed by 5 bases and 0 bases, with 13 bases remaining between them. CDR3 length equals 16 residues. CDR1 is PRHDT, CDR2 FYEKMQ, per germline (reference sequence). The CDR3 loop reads CASSAIAVANTGELFF. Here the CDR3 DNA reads TGTGCCAGCAGCGCTATAGCGGTAGCGAACACCGGGGAGCTGTTTTTT.

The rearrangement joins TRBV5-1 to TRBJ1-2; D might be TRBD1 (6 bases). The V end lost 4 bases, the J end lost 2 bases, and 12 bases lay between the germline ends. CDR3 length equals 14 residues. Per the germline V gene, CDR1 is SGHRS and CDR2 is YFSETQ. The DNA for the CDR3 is TGCGCCAGCAGCGTGGACAGCACCAACTATGGCTACACCTTC. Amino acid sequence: CASSVDSTNYGYTF.

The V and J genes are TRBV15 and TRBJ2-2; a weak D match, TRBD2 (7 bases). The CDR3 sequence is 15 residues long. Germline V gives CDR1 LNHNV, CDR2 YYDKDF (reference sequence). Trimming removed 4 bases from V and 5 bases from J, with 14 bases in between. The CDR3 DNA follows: TGTGCCACCAGCATCGGGGGGCGAGGAACCGGGGAGCTGTTTTTT. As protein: CATSIGGRGTGELFF.

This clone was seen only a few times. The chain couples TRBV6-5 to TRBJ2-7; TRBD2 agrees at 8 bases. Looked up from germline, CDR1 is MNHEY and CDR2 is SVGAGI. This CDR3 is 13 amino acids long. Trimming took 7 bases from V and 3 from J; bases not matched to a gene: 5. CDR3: CASTPGGGYEQYF. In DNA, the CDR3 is TGTGCCAGCACCCCCGGGGGGGGCTACGAGCAGTACTTC.